This TCR beta chain was sequenced for a study of blood T cells in healthy people across ages. The study's findings and limits: Per million T cells, TCR beta diversity dropped about linearly as age rose. Among long-lived donors, naive CD4+ cells were more numerous and diversity higher than in aged donors.

In its sample, this clonotype was seen a few times. Antigen: not known. Using a J-beta primer mix together with a sample-barcoded 5' primer, a second PCR was run for roughly 6 to 12 cycles. Every cDNA molecule bore a tag from a template-switch adaptor containing 12 random nucleotides. One entry per CDR3 protein, called by TCRdb with MiXCR from the 5' RACE reads. Here the sample spans roughly 1,000,000 distinct CDR3 sequences, around 27% being singletons. The CDR3 length is 12 residues. V was shortened by 2 bases and J by 5 bases, with 6 bases between the two germline ends. Germline CDR1 reads SGHAT; CDR2 reads FQNNGV. The sample also formed part of further work on T cells of mothers and their children. That investigation notes: The analysis detected no persistent microchimeric T cell clones.

The chain is built from TRBV11-2 and TRBJ2-5; D unresolved. This sequence was found in a girl between 2 and 10 years old in good health. Sample: blood. CDR3 nucleotides: TGTGCCAGCAGCTTAAACTGGGAGACCCAGTACTTC. Residues: CASSLNWETQYF.